This T cell receptor beta chain was identified during a study of shared clonotypes between healthy human individuals. Assay: immunoSEQ multiplex PCR; the TCRdb copy retains only in-frame clones and omits some. Of around 330,000 clones detected, less than 85% appear once; the ten largest clones hold 10%. This clone was recorded a few times. The CDR3 has 15 residues. Germline values: CDR1 MDHEN, CDR2 SYDVKM. Trimming pared 3 bases from V and 5 bases from J, leaving 13 bases between. The sample comprised memory CD4+ T cells sorted from blood. Stated subset: CD45RA-negative fraction. V and J are TRBV28 and TRBJ1-4, with TRBD1 as a possible D gene (5 bases). This TCR came from a young man in good health. The CDR3 nucleotides are TGTGCCAGCAGTTTCCCCCAGGGAGGGAATGAAAAACTGTTTTTT. As protein: CASSFPQGGNEKLFF.